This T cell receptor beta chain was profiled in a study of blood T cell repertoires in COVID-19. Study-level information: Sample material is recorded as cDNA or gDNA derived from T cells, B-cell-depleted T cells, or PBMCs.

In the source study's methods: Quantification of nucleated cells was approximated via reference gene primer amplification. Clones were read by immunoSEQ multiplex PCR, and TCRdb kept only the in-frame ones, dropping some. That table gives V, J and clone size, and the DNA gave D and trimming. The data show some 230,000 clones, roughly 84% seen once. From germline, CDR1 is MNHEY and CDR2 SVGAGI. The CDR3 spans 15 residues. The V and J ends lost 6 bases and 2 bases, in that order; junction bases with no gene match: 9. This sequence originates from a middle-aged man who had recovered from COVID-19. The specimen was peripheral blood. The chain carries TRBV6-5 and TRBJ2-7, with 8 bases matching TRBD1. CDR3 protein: CASRPDRGKTYEQYF. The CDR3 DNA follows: TGTGCCAGCAGACCCGACAGGGGAAAGACCTACGAGCAGTACTTC.